This T cell receptor (beta chain) came from a study of T cell responses to AZD1222 COVID-19 vaccine. Profiled with immunoSEQ multiplex PCR; TCRdb holds only in-frame clones, not every one. The table lists approximately 200,000 clones, less than 95% of them singletons. V dropped 6 bases and J dropped 5 bases, with 13 bases sitting between them. Per germline, CDR1 MNHEY and CDR2 SVGAGI. The CDR3 runs 14 residues. This receptor was identified in an adult who received the MenACWY meningococcal vaccine as a control. The starting material was peripheral blood, obtained 28 days after the second dose of the MenACWY control vaccine. The chain employs TRBV6-5 and TRBJ2-2; D possibly matches TRBD1 or TRBD2 (6 bases each). The CDR3 loop reads CASRVGGGTGELFF. The CDR3 bases are TGTGCCAGCAGAGTTGGAGGGGGGACCGGGGAGCTGTTTTTT.